This TCR beta chain was identified in a study of shared clonotypes between healthy human individuals. Overall study findings and caveats: The low donor count limited represented genetic and exposure-history diversity. Clonotypes that were shared across a few donors made up approximately 5% of naive CD4 clonotypes. Larger estimated richness was generally recorded for naive subsets relative to memory subsets.

As regards this clone: Its antigen is undetermined.

Generated by immunoSEQ multiplex PCR, the TCRdb table keeps only in-frame clones and is missing some. The sample shows fewer than 2.5 million clones, 80% to 95% of them seen only once. V lost 11 bases and J 0 bases, leaving 14 bases between the germline ends. The germline V gene has CDR1 MNHNS and CDR2 SASEGT. CDR3 length: 14 amino acids. Caucasian adults residing in Nashville, Tennessee made up all the donors. This chain connects TRBV6-1 to TRBJ1-3; D call uncertain. The TCR originated in a man between 18 and 29 years old in good health. Some clones in this sample may be carry-over from other donors' samples. Sequences were obtained from naive CD4+ T cells from PBMCs. The subset was: CD45RA+ positively selected. In nucleotides, the CDR3 is TGTGCCCACTTTCCGGGGATCTCTGGAAACACCATATATTTT. Encoded protein: CAHFPGISGNTIYF.